Listed below are T cell receptor beta chains from one sample, sequenced in a study of cytomegalovirus exposure and HLA in healthy donors. The protocol was immunoSEQ multiplex PCR, while the TCRdb copy is restricted to in-frame clones and leaves out a portion. The top ten clones hold more than 0.7% of a sample with over 150,000 clones, 87% of them seen once. The sequencing input was PBMCs. Receptors were obtained from a woman in her 30s in good health and CMV-seronegative. Each CDR3 is given with its conserved first and last residue. Fields, in order: J gene, clone size, D gene, V gene, CDR3 DNA, CDR3 protein. D genes are given only for firm matches. Expanded clones get a size class; other rows say once, few or many, or leave the size out.

TRBJ1-5	-	TRBD1	TRBV10-3	TGTGCCATCAGCGAGGGGACAGCGGGCAATCAGCCCCAGCATTTT	CAISEGTAGNQPQHF
TRBJ1-5	once	TRBD1	TRBV2	TGTGCCAGCAGTGAAAGGACAGGGAGAGGTCAGCCCCAGCATTTT	CASSERTGRGQPQHF
TRBJ1-2	-	-	TRBV10-3	TGTGCCATCAGTGGACAGGAGACCTATGGCTACACCTTC	CAISGQETYGYTF
TRBJ2-1	-	TRBD2	TRBV7-9	TGTGCCAGCAGCTTAGTATCCAGCGGGATACGTAATGAGCAGTTCTTC	CASSLVSSGIRNEQFF
TRBJ1-2	-	TRBD1	TRBV6-5	TGTGCCAGCAGTCACTCCCGAGGGGGCCGTGGCTATGGCTACACCTTC	CASSHSRGGRGYGYTF
TRBJ2-5	-	TRBD2	TRBV15	TGTGCCACCAGCAGATCTTTAGCGGGAGCCGAGACCCAATACTTC	CATSRSLAGAETQYF
TRBJ2-1	-	TRBD2	TRBV28	TGTGCCAGCAGCCTCGTGACTAGCGGGAGCTATGAGCAGTTCTTC	CASSLVTSGSYEQFF
TRBJ2-7	once	TRBD2	TRBV29-1	TGCAGCGTCCTCGCGGGAGGTAGCGAGCAGTACTTC	CSVLAGGSEQYF
TRBJ2-3	few	TRBD1	TRBV7-9	TGTGCCAGCAGCACCGCCCGACAGGGTGCAGATACGCAGTATTTT	CASSTARQGADTQYF
TRBJ2-5	-	-	TRBV5-6	TGTGCCAGCAACCATAGGAGGGGGCGGAGGGAGACCCAGTACTTC	CASNHRRGRRETQYF
TRBJ1-5	-	TRBD1	TRBV30	TGTGCCTGTGACAGGGGTAAGAATCAGCCCCAGCATTTT	CACDRGKNQPQHF
TRBJ2-7	-	-	TRBV14	TGTGCCAGCAGCCGGGACTTGGGCACCTACGAGCAGTACTTC	CASSRDLGTYEQYF
TRBJ2-5	-	TRBD2	TRBV27	TGTGCCAGCAGGGCTAGCGGGAGGGAGACCCAGTACTTC	CASRASGRETQYF